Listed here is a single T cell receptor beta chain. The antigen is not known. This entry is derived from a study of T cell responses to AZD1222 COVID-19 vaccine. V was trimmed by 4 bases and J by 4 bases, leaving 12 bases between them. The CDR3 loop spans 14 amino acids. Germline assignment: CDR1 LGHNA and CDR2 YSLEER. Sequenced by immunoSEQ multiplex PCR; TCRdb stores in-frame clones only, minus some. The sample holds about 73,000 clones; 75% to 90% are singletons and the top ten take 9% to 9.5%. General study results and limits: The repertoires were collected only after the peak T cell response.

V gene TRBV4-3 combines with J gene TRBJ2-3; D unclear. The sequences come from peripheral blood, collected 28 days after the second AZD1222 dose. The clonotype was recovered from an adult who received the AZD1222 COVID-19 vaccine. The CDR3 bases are TGCGCCAGCAGCCGCCTTAGTATGCCAGATACGCAGTATTTT. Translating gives CASSRLSMPDTQYF.